The source of this T cell receptor (beta chain) is a study of OX40 agonist ivuxolimab in advanced cancers. Study-wide context: The group had a mean age of roughly 56 years, ranged from about 20 to 79, and was 82.7% male.

This clone was seen once. As yet, its antigen is unknown. Other DNA sequences in the same sample also yield this CDR3. Study results and caveats: Both CD4+ and CD8+ T cell populations in blood had undergone clonal expansion by week 6 at 0.1 to 3.0 mg/kg. Normalized expansion of T-cell clones was also low for some nonresponders.

The germline V and J ends were trimmed by 5 bases and 4 bases, with 8 bases remaining between them. Germline V gene data show CDR1 as SEHNR and CDR2 as FQNEAQ (reference sequence). The CDR3 is 12 amino acids. Using immunoSEQ multiplex PCR, the repertoire was profiled, and TCRdb retains in-frame clones only, with some absent. The sample includes 30,000 to 40,000 clones, roughly nine tenths of them seen just once. The sequence was obtained from an adult with an advanced solid tumor such as melanoma, head and neck, liver or kidney cancer. This chain connects TRBV7-9 to TRBJ1-1, with unresolved D. The source was CD4+ or CD8+ T cells sorted from blood, collected in a trial of the OX40 agonist ivuxolimab. CDR3 nucleotides: TGTGCCAGCAGCCCGGGCGGCACTGAAGCTTTCTTT. Its translation: CASSPGGTEAFF. Looking up the rest from reference TRBV7-9 and TRBJ1-1 gives the full variable domain: DTGVSQNPRHKITKRGQNVTFRCDPISEHNRLYWYRQTLGQGPEFLTYFQNEAQLEKSRLLSDRFSAERPKGSFSTLEIQRTEQGDSAMYLCASSPGGTEAFFGQGTRLTVV.